This T cell receptor (beta chain) was observed in a study of T-cell reconstitution after alpha-beta-depleted transplantation in children (dated by TCRdb to 2016 to 2017). With respect to the entire study: T-cell immune reconstitution after TCRalphabeta/CD19-depleted allogeneic hematopoietic cell transplantation in children was quantitatively tracked in the study by means of TCR repertoire profiling.

Library preparation was by PCR. The sequencing machine was an Illumina HiSeq 2500. Molecular barcoding was employed in the preparation of TCR libraries, with unique molecular identifiers being used to normalize TCRbeta repertoire quantification. The public reads were run again by TCRdb, first through fastp at Q25 and then through MiXCR, and only productive beta chains were kept. CDR3 protein sequences are deduplicated, and each keeps its most common genes and DNA. In all, the sample holds around 340,000 distinct CDR3 sequences, and about 14% of those were seen once. The ten largest account for 3.5% to 4.5% of the sample. Notes on this clonotype: Its cognate antigen has yet to be identified. One base away there is no much larger clone; base qualities are not given.

The CDR3 runs 11 residues from the cysteine to the phenylalanine. Of all the DNA, just the CDR3 is kept, 33 bases in frame from base 1. Per the germline V gene, SQVTM is the CDR1 and ANQGSEA is the CDR2. V has 7 bases trimmed and J has 9 bases trimmed; junction bases matching no gene number 6. The rearranged segments are TRBV29-1 and TRBJ2-1, with 7 middle bases fitting TRBD1. The source is a human donor who donated a stem cell graft to a child with Fanconi anemia. The material was PBMCs, obtained from the stem cell graft. The DNA reads as follows: TGCAGCGGGACAGGTTTGGGTGAGCAGTTCTTC. Its protein is CSGTGLGEQFF.